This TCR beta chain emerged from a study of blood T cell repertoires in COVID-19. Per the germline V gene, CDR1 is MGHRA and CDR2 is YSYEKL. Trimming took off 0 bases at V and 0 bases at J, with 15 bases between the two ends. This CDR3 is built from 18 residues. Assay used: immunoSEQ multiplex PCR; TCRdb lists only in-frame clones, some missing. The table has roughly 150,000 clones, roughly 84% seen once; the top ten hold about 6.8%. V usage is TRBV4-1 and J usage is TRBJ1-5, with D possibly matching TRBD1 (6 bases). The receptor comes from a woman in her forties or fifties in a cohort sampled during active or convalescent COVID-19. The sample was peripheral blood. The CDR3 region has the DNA TGCGCCAGCAGCCAAGACCAGGGGTCCCCTTATAGCAATCAGCCCCAGCATTTT. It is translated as CASSQDQGSPYSNQPQHF.